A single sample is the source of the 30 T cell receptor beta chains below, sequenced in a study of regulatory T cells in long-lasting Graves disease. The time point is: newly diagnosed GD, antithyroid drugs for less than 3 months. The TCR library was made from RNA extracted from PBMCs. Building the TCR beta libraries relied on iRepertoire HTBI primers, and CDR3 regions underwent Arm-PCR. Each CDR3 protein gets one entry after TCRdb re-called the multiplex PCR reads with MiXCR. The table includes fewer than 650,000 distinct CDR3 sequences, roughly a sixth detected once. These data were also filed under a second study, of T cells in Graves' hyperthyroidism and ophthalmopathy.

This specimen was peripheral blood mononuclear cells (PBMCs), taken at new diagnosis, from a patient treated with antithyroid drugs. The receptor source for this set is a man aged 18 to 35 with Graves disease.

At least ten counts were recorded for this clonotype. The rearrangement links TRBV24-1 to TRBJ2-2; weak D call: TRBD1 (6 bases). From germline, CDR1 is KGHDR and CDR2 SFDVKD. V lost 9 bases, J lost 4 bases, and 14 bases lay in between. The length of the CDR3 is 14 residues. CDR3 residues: CATQGGRVTGELFF. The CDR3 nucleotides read TGTGCCACCCAAGGGGGAAGGGTCACCGGGGAGCTGTTTTTT.

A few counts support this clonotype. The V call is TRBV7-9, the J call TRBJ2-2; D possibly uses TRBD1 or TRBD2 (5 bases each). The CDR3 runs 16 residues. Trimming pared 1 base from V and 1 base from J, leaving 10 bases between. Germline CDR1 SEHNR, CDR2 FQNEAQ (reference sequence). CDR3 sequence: CASSLGGAGNTGELFF. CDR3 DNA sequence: TGTGCCAGCAGCTTAGGAGGGGCCGGGAACACCGGGGAGCTGTTTTTT.

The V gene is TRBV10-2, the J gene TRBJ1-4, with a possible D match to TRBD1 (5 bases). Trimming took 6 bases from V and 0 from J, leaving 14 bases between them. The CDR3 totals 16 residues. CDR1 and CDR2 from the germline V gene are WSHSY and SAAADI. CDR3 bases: TGCGCCAGCAGGGGGACGGAAAATGCAACTAATGAAAAACTGTTTTTT. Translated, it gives CASRGTENATNEKLFF.

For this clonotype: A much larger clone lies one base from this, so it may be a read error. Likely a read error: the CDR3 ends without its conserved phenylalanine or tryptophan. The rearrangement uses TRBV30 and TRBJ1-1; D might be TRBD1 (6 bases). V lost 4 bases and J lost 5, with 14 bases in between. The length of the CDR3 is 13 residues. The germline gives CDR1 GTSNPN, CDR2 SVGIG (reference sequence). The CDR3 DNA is TGTGCCTGGACCGGGGGCCAGGTTACTGAAGCTTTCCTT. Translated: CAWTGGQVTEAFL.

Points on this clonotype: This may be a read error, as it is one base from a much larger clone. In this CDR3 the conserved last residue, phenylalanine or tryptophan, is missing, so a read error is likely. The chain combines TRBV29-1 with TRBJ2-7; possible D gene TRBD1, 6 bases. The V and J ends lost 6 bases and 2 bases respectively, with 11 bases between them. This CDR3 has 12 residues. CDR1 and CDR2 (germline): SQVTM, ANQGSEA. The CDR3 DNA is TGCAGCGTGGGTTGGACAGCCTACGAGCAGTACCTC. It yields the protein CSVGWTAYEQYL.

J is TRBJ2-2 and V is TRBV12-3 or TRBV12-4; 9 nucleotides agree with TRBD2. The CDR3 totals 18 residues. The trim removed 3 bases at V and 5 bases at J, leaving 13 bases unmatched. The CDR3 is CASSLEGSGSRRTGELFF. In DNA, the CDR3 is TGTGCCAGCAGTTTGGAAGGTAGCGGGAGTCGAAGGACCGGGGAGCTGTTTTTT.

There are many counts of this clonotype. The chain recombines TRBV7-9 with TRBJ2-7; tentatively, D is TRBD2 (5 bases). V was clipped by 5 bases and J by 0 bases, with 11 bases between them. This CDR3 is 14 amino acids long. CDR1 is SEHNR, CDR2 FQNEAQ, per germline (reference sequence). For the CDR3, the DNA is TGTGCCAGCAGCGGTTTGGGGAGCTCCTACGAGCAGTACTTC. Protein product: CASSGLGSSYEQYF.

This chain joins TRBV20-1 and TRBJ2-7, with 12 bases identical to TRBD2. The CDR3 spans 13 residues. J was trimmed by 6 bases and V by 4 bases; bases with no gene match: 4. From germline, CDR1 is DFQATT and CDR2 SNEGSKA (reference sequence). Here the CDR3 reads CSANGLAGREQYF. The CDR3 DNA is TGCAGTGCTAATGGACTAGCGGGACGCGAGCAGTACTTC.

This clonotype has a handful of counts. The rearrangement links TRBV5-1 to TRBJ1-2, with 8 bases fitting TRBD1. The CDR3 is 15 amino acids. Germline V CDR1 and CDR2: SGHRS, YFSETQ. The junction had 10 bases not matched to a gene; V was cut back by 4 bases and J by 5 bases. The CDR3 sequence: CASSPGQGIDYGYTF. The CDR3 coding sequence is TGCGCCAGCAGCCCTGGACAGGGAATAGATTATGGCTACACCTTC. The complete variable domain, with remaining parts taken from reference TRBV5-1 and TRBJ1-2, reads KAGVTQTPRYLIKTRGQQVTLSCSPISGHRSVSWYQQTPGQGLQFLFEYFSETQRNKGNFPGRFSGRQFSNSRSEMNVSTLELGDSALYLCASSPGQGIDYGYTFGSGTRLTVV.

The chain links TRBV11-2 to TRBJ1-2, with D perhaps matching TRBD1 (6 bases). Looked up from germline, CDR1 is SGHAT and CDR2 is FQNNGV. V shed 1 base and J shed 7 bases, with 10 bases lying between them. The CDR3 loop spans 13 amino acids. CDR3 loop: CASSLAGAGGYTF. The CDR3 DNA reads TGTGCCAGCAGCTTAGCAGGGGCCGGTGGCTACACCTTC.

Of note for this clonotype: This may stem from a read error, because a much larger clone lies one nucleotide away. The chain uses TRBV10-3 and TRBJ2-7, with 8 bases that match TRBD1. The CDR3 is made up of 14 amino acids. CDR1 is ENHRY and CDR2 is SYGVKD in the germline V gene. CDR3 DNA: TGTGCCATCAGGATGACAGGGGCCTCCTACAAGCAGTACTTC. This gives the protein CAIRMTGASYKQYF.

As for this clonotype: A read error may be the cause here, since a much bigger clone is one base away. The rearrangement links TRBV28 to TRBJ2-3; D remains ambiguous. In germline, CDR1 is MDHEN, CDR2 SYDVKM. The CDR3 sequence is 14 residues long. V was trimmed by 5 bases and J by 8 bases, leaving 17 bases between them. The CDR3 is CASSNPGTTATQYF. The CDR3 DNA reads TGTGCCAGCAGTAATCCAGGAACCACGGCTACGCAGTATTTT.

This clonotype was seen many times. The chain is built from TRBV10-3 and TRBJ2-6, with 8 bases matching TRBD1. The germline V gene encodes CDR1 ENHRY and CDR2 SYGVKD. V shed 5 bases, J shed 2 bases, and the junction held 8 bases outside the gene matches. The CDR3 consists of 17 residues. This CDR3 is CAISPGTGSAGANVLTF. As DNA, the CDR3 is TGTGCCATCAGTCCTGGGACAGGATCGGCTGGGGCCAACGTCCTGACTTTC.

CDR3 coding DNA: TGCAGCGTTGAAAGCGGGAGGGCCGGTTCCTACGAGCAGTACTTC. It is translated as CSVESGRAGSYEQYF. The chain joins TRBV29-1 to TRBJ2-7; 10 nucleotides agree with TRBD2. V shed 2 bases and J 1 base; nucleotides not matched to a gene: 5. Germline V CDR1 and CDR2: SQVTM, ANQGSEA. The CDR3 is 15 residues long.

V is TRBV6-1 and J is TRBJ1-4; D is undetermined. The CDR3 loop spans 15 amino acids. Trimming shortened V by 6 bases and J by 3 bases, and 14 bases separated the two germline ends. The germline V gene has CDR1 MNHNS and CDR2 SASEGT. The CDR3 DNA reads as TGTGCCAGCAGACCAATAGGCCTTTCTAATGAAAAACTGTTTTTT. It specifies CASRPIGLSNEKLFF.

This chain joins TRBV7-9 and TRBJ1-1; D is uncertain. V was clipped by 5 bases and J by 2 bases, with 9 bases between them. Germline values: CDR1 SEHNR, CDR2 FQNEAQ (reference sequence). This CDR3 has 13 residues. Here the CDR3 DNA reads TGTGCCAGCAGCCGTACGTCCAACACTGAAGCTTTCTTT. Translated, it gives CASSRTSNTEAFF. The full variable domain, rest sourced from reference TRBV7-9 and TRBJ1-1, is DTGVSQNPRHKITKRGQNVTFRCDPISEHNRLYWYRQTLGQGPEFLTYFQNEAQLEKSRLLSDRFSAERPKGSFSTLEIQRTEQGDSAMYLCASSRTSNTEAFFGQGTRLTVV.

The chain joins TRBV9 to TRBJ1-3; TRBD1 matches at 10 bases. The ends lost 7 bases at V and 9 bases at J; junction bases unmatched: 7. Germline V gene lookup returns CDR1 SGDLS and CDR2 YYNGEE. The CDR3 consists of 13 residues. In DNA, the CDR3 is TGTGCCAGCGGCTTTCGGACAGGGGGCACCATATATTTT. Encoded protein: CASGFRTGGTIYF.

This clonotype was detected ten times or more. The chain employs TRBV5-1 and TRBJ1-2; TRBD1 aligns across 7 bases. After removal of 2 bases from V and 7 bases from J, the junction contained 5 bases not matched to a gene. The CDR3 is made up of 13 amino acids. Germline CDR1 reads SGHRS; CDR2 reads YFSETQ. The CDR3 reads CASSFEGARGYTF. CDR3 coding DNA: TGCGCCAGCAGCTTCGAGGGGGCGCGTGGCTACACCTTC.

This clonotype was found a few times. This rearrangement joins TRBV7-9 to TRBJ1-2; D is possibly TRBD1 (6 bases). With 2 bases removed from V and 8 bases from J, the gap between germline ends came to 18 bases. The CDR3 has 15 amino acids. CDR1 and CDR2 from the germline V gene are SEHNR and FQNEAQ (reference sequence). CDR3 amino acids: CASSLNSGQGQGYTF. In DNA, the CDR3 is TGTGCCAGCAGCTTAAATTCGGGTCAGGGACAAGGCTACACCTTC.

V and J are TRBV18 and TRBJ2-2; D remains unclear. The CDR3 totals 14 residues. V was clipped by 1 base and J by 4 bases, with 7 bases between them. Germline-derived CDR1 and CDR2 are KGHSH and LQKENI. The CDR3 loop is CASSPHLLTGELFF. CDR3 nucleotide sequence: TGTGCCAGCTCACCACACCTGCTCACCGGGGAGCTGTTTTTT.

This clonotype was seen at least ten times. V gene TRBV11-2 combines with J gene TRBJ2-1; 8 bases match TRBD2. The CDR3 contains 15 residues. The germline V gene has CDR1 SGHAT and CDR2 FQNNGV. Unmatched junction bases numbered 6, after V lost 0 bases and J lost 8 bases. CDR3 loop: CASSLEGLELYEQFF. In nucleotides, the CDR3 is TGTGCCAGCAGCTTAGAGGGACTAGAACTCTATGAGCAGTTCTTC.

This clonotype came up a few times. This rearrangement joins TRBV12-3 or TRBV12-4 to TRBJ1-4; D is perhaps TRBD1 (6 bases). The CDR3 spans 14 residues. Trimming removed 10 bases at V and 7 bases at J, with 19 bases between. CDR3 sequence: CANRPDSVIEKLFF. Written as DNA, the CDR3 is TGTGCCAACAGACCGGACAGCGTCATTGAAAAACTGTTTTTT.

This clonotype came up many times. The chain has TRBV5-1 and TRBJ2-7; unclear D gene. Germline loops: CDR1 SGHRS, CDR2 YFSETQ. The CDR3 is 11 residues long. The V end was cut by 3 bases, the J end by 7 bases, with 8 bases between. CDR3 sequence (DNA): TGCGCCAGCAGCTACGTCGGGGAGCAGTACTTC. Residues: CASSYVGEQYF.

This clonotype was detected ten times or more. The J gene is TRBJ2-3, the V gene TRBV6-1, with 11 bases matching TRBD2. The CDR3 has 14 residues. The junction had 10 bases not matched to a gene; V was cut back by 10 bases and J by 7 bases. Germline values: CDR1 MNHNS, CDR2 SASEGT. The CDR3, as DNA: TGTGCCACCCAACCCCTAGCGGGAGGCAATACGCAGTATTTT. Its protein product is CATQPLAGGNTQYF.

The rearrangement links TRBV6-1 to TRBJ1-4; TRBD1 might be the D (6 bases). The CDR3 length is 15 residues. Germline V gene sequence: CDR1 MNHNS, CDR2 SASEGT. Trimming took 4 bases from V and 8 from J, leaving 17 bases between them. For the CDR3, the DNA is TGTGCCAGCAGTGCTAGACCCCTCACAGGGGAAAAACTGTTTTTT. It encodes CASSARPLTGEKLFF.

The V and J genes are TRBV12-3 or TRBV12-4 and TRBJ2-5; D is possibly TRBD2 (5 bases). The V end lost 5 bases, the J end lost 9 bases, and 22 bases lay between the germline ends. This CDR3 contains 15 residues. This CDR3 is CASSPGDPSRVAQYF. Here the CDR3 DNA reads TGTGCCAGCAGTCCCGGGGATCCGTCAAGAGTGGCCCAGTACTTC.

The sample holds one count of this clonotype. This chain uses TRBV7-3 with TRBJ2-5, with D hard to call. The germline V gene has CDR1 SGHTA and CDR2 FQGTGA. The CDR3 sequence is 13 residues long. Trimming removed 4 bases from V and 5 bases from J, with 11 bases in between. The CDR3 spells CASSSAPRETQYF. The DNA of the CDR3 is TGTGCCAGCAGCTCGGCCCCTCGGGAGACCCAGTACTTC.

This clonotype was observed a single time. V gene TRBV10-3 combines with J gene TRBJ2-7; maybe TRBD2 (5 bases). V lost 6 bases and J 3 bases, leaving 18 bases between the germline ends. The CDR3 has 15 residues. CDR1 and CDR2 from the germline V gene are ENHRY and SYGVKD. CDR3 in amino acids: CAISGLLSGSYEQYF. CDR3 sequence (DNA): TGTGCCATCAGCGGACTCCTCAGCGGAAGCTACGAGCAGTACTTC.

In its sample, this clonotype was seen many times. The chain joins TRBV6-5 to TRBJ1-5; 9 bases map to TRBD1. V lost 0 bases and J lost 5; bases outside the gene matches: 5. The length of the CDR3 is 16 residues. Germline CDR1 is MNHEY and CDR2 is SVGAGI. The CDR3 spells CASSYSRDRDHQPQHF. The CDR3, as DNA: TGTGCCAGCAGTTACTCAAGGGACAGGGACCATCAGCCCCAGCATTTT.

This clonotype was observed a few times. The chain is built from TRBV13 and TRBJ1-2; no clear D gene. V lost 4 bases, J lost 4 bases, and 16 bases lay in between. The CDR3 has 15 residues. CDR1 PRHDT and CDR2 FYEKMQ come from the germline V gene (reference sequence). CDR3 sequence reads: CASSSRAHSLYGYTF. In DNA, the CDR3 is TGTGCCAGCAGCTCTCGGGCCCATTCCCTCTATGGCTACACCTTC.